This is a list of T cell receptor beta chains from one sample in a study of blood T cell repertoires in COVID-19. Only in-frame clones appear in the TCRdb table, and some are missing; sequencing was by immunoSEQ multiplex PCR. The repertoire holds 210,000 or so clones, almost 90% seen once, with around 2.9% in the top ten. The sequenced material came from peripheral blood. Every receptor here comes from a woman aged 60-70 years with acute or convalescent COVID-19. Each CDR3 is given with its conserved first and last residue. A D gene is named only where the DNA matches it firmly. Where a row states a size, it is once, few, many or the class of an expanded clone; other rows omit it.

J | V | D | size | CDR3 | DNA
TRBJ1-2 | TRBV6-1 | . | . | CASSEARQSFYGYTF | TGTGCCAGCAGTGAAGCGAGGCAGAGCTTCTATGGCTACACCTTC
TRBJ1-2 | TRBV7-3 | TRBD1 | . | CASSPGGQNGYTF | TGTGCCAGCAGCCCAGGGGGACAGAATGGCTACACCTTC
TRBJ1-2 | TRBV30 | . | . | CAWSPGEGGYTF | TGTGCCTGGAGCCCAGGGGAGGGGGGCTACACCTTC
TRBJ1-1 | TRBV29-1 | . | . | CSVVGGARTEAFF | TGCAGCGTTGTAGGGGGGGCGCGTACTGAAGCTTTCTTT
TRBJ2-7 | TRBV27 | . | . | CTSSSFSTGSYEQYF | TGTACCAGCAGTTCCTTCTCGACAGGTAGTTACGAGCAGTACTTC
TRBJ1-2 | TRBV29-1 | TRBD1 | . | CSVQGEFDSFGYTF | TGCAGCGTTCAGGGGGAATTTGACAGTTTTGGCTACACCTTC
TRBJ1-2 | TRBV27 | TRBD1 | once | CASSFVGGIEGSYGYTF | TGTGCCAGCAGTTTTGTAGGGGGCATCGAAGGGAGCTATGGCTACACCTTC
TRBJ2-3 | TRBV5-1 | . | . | CASSLAARTDTQYF | TGCGCCAGCAGCTTGGCCGCGAGAACAGATACGCAGTATTTT
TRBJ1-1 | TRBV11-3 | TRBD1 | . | CASSFGTANHMNTEAFF | TGTGCCAGCAGCTTTGGGACAGCGAATCACATGAACACTGAAGCTTTCTTT
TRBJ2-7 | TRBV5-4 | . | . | CASSLGQLRGEQYF | TGTGCCAGCAGCTTGGGGCAGTTACGGGGAGAGCAGTACTTC
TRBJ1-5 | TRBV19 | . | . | CASSNGVNQPQHF | TGTGCCAGTAGTAACGGGGTTAATCAGCCCCAGCATTTT
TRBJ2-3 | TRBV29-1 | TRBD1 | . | CSVEPDRGGTDTQYF | TGCAGCGTTGAACCCGACAGGGGCGGCACAGATACGCAGTATTTT
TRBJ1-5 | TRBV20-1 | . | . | CSAPRRQPQHF | TGCAGTGCTCCGAGGCGCCAGCCCCAGCATTTT
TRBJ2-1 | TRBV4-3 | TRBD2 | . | CASSRGAGTSGRPLFF | TGCGCCAGCAGCCGAGGGGCCGGGACTAGCGGGAGGCCCCTGTTCTTC
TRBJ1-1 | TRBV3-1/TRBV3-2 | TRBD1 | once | CASSQWNRGNTEAFF | TGTGCCAGCAGCCAATGGAACAGGGGTAACACTGAAGCTTTCTTT
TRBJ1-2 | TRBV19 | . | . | CASSIGQHYGYTF | TGTGCCAGTAGTATAGGACAACACTATGGCTACACCTTC
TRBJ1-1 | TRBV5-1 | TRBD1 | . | CASSGKGQDTEAFF | TGCGCCAGCAGCGGAAAGGGACAGGACACTGAAGCTTTCTTT
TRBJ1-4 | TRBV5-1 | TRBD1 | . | CASSRWAIGTGDQKLFF | TGCGCCAGCAGCCGGTGGGCCATCGGGACAGGGGATCAAAAACTGTTTTTT
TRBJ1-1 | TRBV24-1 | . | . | CATSDGDPATNTEAFF | TGTGCCACCAGTGATGGAGACCCGGCAACGAACACTGAAGCTTTCTTT
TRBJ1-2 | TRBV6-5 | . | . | CASSYSAGVHGYTF | TGTGCCAGCAGTTACTCCGCAGGGGTCCATGGCTACACCTTC
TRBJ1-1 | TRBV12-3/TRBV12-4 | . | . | CASSLSLNTEAFF | TGTGCCAGCAGTCTCTCTTTGAACACTGAAGCTTTCTTT
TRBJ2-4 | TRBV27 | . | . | CASSPGRGLAKNIQYF | TGTGCCAGCAGTCCCGGAAGAGGGCTAGCCAAAAACATTCAGTACTTC
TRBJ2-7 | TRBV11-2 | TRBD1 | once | CASSLDRTGGSYEQYF | TGTGCCAGCAGCTTAGATAGGACAGGCGGGTCCTACGAGCAGTACTTC